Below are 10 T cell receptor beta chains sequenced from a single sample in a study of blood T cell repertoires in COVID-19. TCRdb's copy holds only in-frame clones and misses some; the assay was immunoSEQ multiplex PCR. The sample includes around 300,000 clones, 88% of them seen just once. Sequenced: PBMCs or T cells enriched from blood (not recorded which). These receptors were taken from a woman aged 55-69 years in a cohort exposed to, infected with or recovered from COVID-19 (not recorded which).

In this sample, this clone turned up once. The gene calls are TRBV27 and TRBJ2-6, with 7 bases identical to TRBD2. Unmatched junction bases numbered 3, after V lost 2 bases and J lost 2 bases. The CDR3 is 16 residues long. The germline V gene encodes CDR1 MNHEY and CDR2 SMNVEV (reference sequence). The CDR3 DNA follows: TGTGCCAGCAGTTTAACGGGAGGTACTGGGGCCAACGTCCTGACTTTC. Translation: CASSLTGGTGANVLTF.

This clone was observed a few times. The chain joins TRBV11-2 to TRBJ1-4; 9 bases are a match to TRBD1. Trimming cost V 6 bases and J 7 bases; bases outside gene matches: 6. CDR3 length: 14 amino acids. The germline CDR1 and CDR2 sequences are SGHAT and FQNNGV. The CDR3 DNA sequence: TGTGCCAGCAGGACCACAGGGGGCGGTGAAAAACTGTTTTTT. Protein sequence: CASRTTGGGEKLFF.

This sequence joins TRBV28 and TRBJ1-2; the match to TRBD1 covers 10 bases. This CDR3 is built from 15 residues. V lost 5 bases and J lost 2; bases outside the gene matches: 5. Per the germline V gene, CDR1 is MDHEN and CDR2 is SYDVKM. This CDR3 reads CASSGQGGSNYGYTF. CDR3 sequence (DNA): TGTGCCAGCAGTGGACAGGGGGGATCGAACTATGGCTACACCTTC.

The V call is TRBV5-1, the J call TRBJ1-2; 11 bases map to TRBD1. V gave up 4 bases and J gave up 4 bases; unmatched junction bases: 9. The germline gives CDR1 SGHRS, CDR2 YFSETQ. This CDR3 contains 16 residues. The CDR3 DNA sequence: TGCGCCAGCAGCCCCTTAGGACAGGGGGCCCTCTATGGCTACACCTTC. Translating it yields CASSPLGQGALYGYTF.

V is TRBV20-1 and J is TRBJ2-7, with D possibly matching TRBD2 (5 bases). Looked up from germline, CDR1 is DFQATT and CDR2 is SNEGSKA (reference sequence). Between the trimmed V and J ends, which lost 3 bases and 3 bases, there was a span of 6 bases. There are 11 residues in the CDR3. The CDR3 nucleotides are TGCAGTGCTAGTGCGGGCTACGAGCAGTACTTC. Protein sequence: CSASAGYEQYF.

The CDR3 spells CASSQGGGVDRGFHEQYF. Here the CDR3 DNA reads TGCGCCAGCAGCCAAGGCGGAGGGGTGGACAGGGGTTTCCACGAGCAGTACTTC. The chain recombines TRBV4-1 with TRBJ2-7; 9 nucleotides line up with TRBD1. Per germline, CDR1 MGHRA and CDR2 YSYEKL. V shed 1 base and J 5 bases; nucleotides not matched to a gene: 15. The CDR3 loop spans 18 amino acids.

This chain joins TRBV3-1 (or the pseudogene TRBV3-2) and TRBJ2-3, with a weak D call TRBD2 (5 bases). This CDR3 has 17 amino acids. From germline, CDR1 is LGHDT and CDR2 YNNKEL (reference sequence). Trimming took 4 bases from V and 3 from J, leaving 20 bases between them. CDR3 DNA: TGTGCCAGCAGCCGGTGCCCCTGGGAGAGTCGAACAGATACGCAGTATTTT. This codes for CASSRCPWESRTDTQYF.

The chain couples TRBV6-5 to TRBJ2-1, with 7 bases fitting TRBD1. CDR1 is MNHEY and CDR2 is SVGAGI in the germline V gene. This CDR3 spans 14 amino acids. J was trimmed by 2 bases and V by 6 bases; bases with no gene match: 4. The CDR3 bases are TGTGCCAGCAGACCCGGACAGGCCTACAATGAGCAGTTCTTC. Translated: CASRPGQAYNEQFF.

Written as DNA, the CDR3 is TGTGCCAGCGCGTCCCCCACCACTGAAGCTTTCTTT. The encoded protein is CASASPTTEAFF. The chain recombines TRBV3-1 (or the pseudogene TRBV3-2) with TRBJ1-1; D uncertain. This CDR3 has 12 residues. Germline V lookup: CDR1 LGHDT, CDR2 YNNKEL (reference sequence). V lost 8 bases and J lost 4, with 11 bases in between.

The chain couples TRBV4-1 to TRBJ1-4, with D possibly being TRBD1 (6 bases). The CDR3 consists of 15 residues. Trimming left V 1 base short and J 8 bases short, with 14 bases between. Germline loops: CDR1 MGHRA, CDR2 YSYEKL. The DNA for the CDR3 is TGCGCCAGCAGCCAAGTACACAGGGTGGAAGAAAAACTGTTTTTT. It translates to CASSQVHRVEEKLFF.